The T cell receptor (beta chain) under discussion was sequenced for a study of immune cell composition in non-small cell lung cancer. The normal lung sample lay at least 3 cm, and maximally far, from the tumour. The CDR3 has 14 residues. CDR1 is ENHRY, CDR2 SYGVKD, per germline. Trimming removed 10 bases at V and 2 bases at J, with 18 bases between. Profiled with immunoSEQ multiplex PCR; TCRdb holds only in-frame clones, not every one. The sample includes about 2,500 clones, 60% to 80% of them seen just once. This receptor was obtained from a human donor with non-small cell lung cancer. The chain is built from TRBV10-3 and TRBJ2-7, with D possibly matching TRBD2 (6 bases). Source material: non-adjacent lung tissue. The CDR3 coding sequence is TGTGCCACCCTGGCGGCCGGAGGGCCCTACGAGCAGTACTTC. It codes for CATLAAGGPYEQYF.